This TCR beta chain comes out of a study of metastatic and nonmetastatic thyroid tumors. At the level of the study: It was across blood and tumor or nodule tissue from malignant and benign thyroid patients that repertoires were compared.

Using MiXCR, TCRdb re-called clones from the PCR reads. Among around 21,000 clones, approximately 40% were seen once, and the ten largest hold 25%. Each patient came to thyroid surgery without any prior treatment (of any kind). This CDR3 contains 17 residues. CDR1 is SGHRS and CDR2 is YFSETQ in the germline V gene. Trimming cost V 0 bases and J 3 bases; bases outside gene matches: 6. This receptor was taken from a female donor with papillary thyroid cancer or a benign thyroid nodule (not recorded which). Some clones in this sample may be carry-over from other donors' samples. The chain links TRBV5-1 to TRBJ2-3; the match to TRBD2 covers 11 bases. The sequenced sample was tumor tissue. This chain's CDR3 is CASSLDQTSGATDTQYF. The CDR3, as DNA: TGCGCCAGCAGCTTGGACCAGACTAGCGGGGCAACAGATACGCAGTATTTT.